Listed here are 22 T cell receptor beta chains from one sample, sequenced in a study of blood T cell repertoires in COVID-19. Sequencing used immunoSEQ multiplex PCR; TCRdb keeps in-frame clones, though not all of them. The top ten clones hold approximately 10% of a sample with roughly 100,000 clones, approximately 77% of them seen once. The source material was peripheral blood. The source is a woman older than 75 with acute or convalescent COVID-19.

The CDR3 loop is CASSRGRDRAQHF. The CDR3 nucleotides are TGTGCCAGCTCACGGGGGCGAGATAGGGCCCAGCATTTT. The V call is TRBV18, the J call TRBJ1-5, with D possibly being TRBD1 (6 bases). The V end lost 4 bases, the J end lost 11 bases, and 15 bases lay between the germline ends. Germline assignment: CDR1 KGHSH and CDR2 LQKENI. The CDR3 extends over 13 amino acids.

The V call is TRBV5-4, the J call TRBJ2-1, with D possibly being TRBD1 (6 bases). Germline V lookup: CDR1 SGHNT, CDR2 YYREEE (reference sequence). The V end was cut by 2 bases, the J end by 5 bases, with 20 bases between. This CDR3 spans 17 amino acids. DNA for the CDR3: TGTGCCAGCAGCTTAGGACGAGGCGAGGGGACACACAATGAGCAGTTCTTC. Residues: CASSLGRGEGTHNEQFF.

The chain couples TRBV9 to TRBJ2-1; D is unresolved. This CDR3 comprises 13 residues. Trimming removed 3 bases from V and 8 bases from J, with 12 bases in between. Germline V gives CDR1 SGDLS, CDR2 YYNGEE. The CDR3 here is CASSDSPTDEQFF. The CDR3 nucleotides read TGTGCCAGCAGCGACAGTCCTACGGATGAGCAGTTCTTC.

This clone showed up just once. The V call is TRBV18, the J call TRBJ2-3; TRBD2 matches at 8 bases. Losses at the gene ends were 3 bases for V and 5 bases for J; bases not matched to a gene: 7. CDR1 KGHSH and CDR2 LQKENI come from the germline V gene. CDR3 length: 15 residues. The CDR3, as DNA: TGTGCCAGCTCACCTACCGGGGGGGTCAAAGATACGCAGTATTTT. Residues: CASSPTGGVKDTQYF.

About this clone itself: The sample has other DNA sequences that encode this CDR3 too. This chain joins TRBV19 and TRBJ2-1, with D perhaps TRBD2 (7 bases). The CDR3 is 17 amino acids. Trimming left V 6 bases short and J 0 bases short, with 18 bases between. Germline V gene lookup returns CDR1 LNHDA and CDR2 SQIVND (reference sequence). DNA of the CDR3: TGTGCCAGTAGCACGGGGGGCGGGAGCTACTCCTACAATGAGCAGTTCTTC. Residues: CASSTGGGSYSYNEQFF.

The genes are TRBV5-1 and TRBJ1-1; TRBD1 agrees at 7 bases. V was clipped by 5 bases and J by 1 base; unmatched bases: 5. This CDR3 has 14 residues. Germline CDR1 reads SGHRS; CDR2 reads YFSETQ. CDR3 DNA sequence: TGCGCCAGCAGAGGGGGCGCTGGGAACACTGAAGCTTTCTTT. It is translated as CASRGGAGNTEAFF.

This sequence joins TRBV28 and TRBJ1-2, with 9 nucleotides matching TRBD1. The ends lost 2 bases at V and 7 bases at J; junction bases unmatched: 14. CDR1 MDHEN and CDR2 SYDVKM come from the germline V gene. This CDR3 comprises 17 residues. The CDR3 DNA is TGTGCCAGCAGTTTACGGGACAGGGTCGCTTCACGGAGTGGCTACACCTTC. This gives the protein CASSLRDRVASRSGYTF.

This clone appeared a few times. The V and J genes are TRBV7-9 and TRBJ1-3; perhaps TRBD1 as D (6 bases). Germline loops: CDR1 SEHNR, CDR2 FQNEAQ (reference sequence). Trimming removed 5 bases from V and 4 bases from J, with 15 bases in between. CDR3 length: 15 amino acids. The CDR3 is CASSITQGTGNTIYF. For the CDR3, the DNA is TGTGCCAGCAGCATTACTCAGGGGACAGGAAACACCATATATTTT.

The genes are TRBV19 and TRBJ1-2, with 8 bases lining up with TRBD1. The CDR3 extends over 15 amino acids. J was trimmed by 2 bases and V by 7 bases; bases with no gene match: 9. From germline, CDR1 is LNHDA and CDR2 SQIVND (reference sequence). The CDR3 spells CASTRYHRGNYGYTF. DNA for the CDR3: TGTGCCAGTACTCGATACCACAGGGGGAACTATGGCTACACCTTC. The full variable domain, in which reference TRBV19 and TRBJ1-2 provide the parts outside the CDR3, is DGGITQSPKYLFRKEGQNVTLSCEQNLNHDAMYWYRQDPGQGLRLIYYSQIVNDFQKGDIAEGYSVSREKKESFPLTVTSAQKNPTAFYLCASTRYHRGNYGYTFGSGTRLTVV.

The V and J genes are TRBV20-1 and TRBJ1-1; no clear D gene. V lost 1 base to trimming and J lost 3 bases, with 3 bases between them. CDR1 DFQATT and CDR2 SNEGSKA come from the germline V gene (reference sequence). CDR3 size: 11 residues. CDR3 region: CSARGDTEAFF. The CDR3 nucleotides are TGCAGTGCTAGAGGCGACACTGAAGCTTTCTTT.

The V gene is TRBV7-2, the J gene TRBJ1-2, with a weak D call TRBD1 (6 bases). V was trimmed by 7 bases and J by 8 bases, leaving 20 bases between them. CDR1 is SGHTA, CDR2 FQGNSA, per germline. The CDR3 loop spans 14 amino acids. CDR3 in amino acids: CASTSPVGARGYTF. DNA of the CDR3: TGTGCCAGCACCTCCCCGGTGGGGGCGCGGGGCTACACCTTC.

CDR3: CASSQDGGGEWRYTF. For the CDR3, the DNA is TGTGCCAGCAGCCAAGATGGAGGGGGGGAATGGCGCTACACCTTC. V gene TRBV4-2 combines with J gene TRBJ1-2; D might be TRBD1 (6 bases). Germline V CDR1 and CDR2: LGHNA, YNFKEQ. V lost 0 bases and J 9 bases, leaving 17 bases between the germline ends. The CDR3 is made up of 15 amino acids.

The count of this clone is one. The chain has TRBV6-2 or TRBV6-3 and TRBJ1-2, with TRBD1 matching 8 bases. Trimming took 5 bases from V and 7 from J; bases not matched to a gene: 9. The germline V gene encodes CDR1 MNHEY and CDR2 SVGEGT. The CDR3 totals 14 residues. In nucleotides, the CDR3 is TGTGCCAGCAGTGCCTCTCAGGGGGCAATTGGCTACACCTTC. Residues: CASSASQGAIGYTF.

The genes are TRBV10-1 and TRBJ2-7, with TRBD2 identical over 11 bases. CDR3 length equals 18 residues. Germline CDR1 is WNHNN and CDR2 is SYGVQD (reference sequence). With 0 bases clipped from V and 6 bases from J, the junction kept 13 bases outside the gene matches. CDR3 DNA sequence: TGCGCCAGCAGTGAGTCAAATGTCCTAGCGGGAGGATTTTGCGAGCAGTACTTC. Translation: CASSESNVLAGGFCEQYF.

The chain uses TRBV6-5 and TRBJ2-1; 7 bases map to TRBD1. J gave up 9 bases and V 5 bases, and 13 bases lay outside the gene matches. Germline V lookup: CDR1 MNHEY, CDR2 SVGAGI. CDR3 length equals 15 residues. The CDR3 nucleotides are TGTGCCAGCAGTCGAATCTTCACAGGGGAAGCTGAGCAGTTCTTC. It codes for CASSRIFTGEAEQFF.

The chain links TRBV21-1 to TRBJ2-1; the D call TRBD2 from the table was never checked on the DNA. TRBV21-1 is flagged as a pseudogene. CDR3 length: 15 residues. The CDR3 DNA sequence: TGTGCCAGCAGCAAACCTAGCGGGGAGAACAATGAGCAGTTCTTC. Amino acid sequence: CASSKPSGENNEQFF.

This clone has only one observation. CDR3 nucleotide sequence: TGTGCCAGCAGCAAAAAGGGACCTAGCGGGGGGGCTCAATACGAGCAGTACTTC. Protein sequence: CASSKKGPSGGAQYEQYF. V and J are TRBV21-1 and TRBJ2-7; TRBD2, the table's D call, was not compared with the DNA. TRBV21-1 is tagged as a pseudogene. The CDR3 is made up of 18 amino acids.

The chain has TRBV10-3 and TRBJ1-2, with 8 nucleotides matching TRBD1. This CDR3 is built from 15 residues. The germline V gene has CDR1 ENHRY and CDR2 SYGVKD. V gave up 10 bases and J gave up 3 bases; unmatched junction bases: 13. The CDR3 protein is CATVRSGTGDYGYTF. The CDR3 nucleotides are TGTGCCACTGTCCGATCCGGGACAGGAGACTATGGCTACACCTTC.

The chain joins TRBV7-9 to TRBJ2-1, with 9 positions matching TRBD2. CDR3 length: 16 residues. CDR1 and CDR2 from the germline V gene are SEHNR and FQNEAQ (reference sequence). V lost 1 base, J lost 8 bases, and 9 bases stayed unmatched. The DNA of the CDR3 is TGTGCCAGCAGCTTAGGCGGTAGCGGGAGTAGGGATGAGCAGTTCTTC. Protein sequence: CASSLGGSGSRDEQFF.

The chain combines TRBV30 with TRBJ1-1; 10 bases fit TRBD1. V lost 5 bases and J lost 3; bases outside the gene matches: 3. CDR1 is GTSNPN, CDR2 SVGIG, per germline (reference sequence). This CDR3 is 13 amino acids long. CDR3 coding DNA: TGTGCCTGGGACAGGGGGCACTACACTGAAGCTTTCTTT. Amino acid sequence: CAWDRGHYTEAFF.

The V call is TRBV6-2 or TRBV6-3, the J call TRBJ2-7; 10 bases match TRBD1. This CDR3 has 15 amino acids. Germline CDR1 is MNHEY and CDR2 is SVGEGT. The junction had 6 bases not matched to a gene; V was cut back by 2 bases and J by 5 bases. The CDR3 reads CASSYARQGAHEQYF. The CDR3, as DNA: TGTGCCAGCAGTTACGCTCGACAGGGGGCCCACGAGCAGTACTTC.

This clone has more than one count but fewer than ten. The chain uses TRBV30 and TRBJ2-7; 9 positions match TRBD1. Germline V gene lookup returns CDR1 GTSNPN and CDR2 SVGIG (reference sequence). CDR3 length equals 15 residues. V trimming: 0 bases; J trimming: 4 bases; junction bases outside the gene matches: 7. The DNA for the CDR3 is TGTGCCTGGAGTGTACTAGGGACAGGGTTTTACGAGCAGTACTTC. Protein sequence: CAWSVLGTGFYEQYF.